This T cell receptor (beta chain) originates from a study of blood T cell repertoires in COVID-19. TCRdb's copy holds only in-frame clones and misses some; the assay was immunoSEQ multiplex PCR. The sample lists about 240,000 clones, about 79% occurring once. The sequence was collected from a woman at least 80 years old with acute or convalescent COVID-19. Material for sequencing was peripheral blood.

CDR3 loop: CASSRRGLSSYEQYF. CDR3 DNA: TGTGCCAGCAGCCGCAGGGGGTTGAGCTCCTACGAGCAGTACTTC. This chain joins TRBV5-4 and TRBJ2-7; 7 positions match TRBD1. Germline loops: CDR1 SGHNT, CDR2 YYREEE (reference sequence). The trim removed 4 bases at V and 0 bases at J, leaving 7 bases unmatched. The CDR3 contains 15 residues.